This T cell receptor beta chain came from a study of OX40 agonist ivuxolimab in advanced cancers. Study information: At doses from 0.01 to 10 mg/kg, patients were given intravenous ivuxolimab every 2 weeks.

Study-wide findings and caveats: The average count of expanded clones was higher among CD8+ T cells than among CD4+. Some of the lowest clonal expansion was seen in partial responders at 0.1-3.0 mg/kg. CD4+ and CD8+ T cells in blood underwent clonal expansion by week 6 at 0.1 to 3.0 mg/kg.

Libraries were prepared by immunoSEQ multiplex PCR; TCRdb keeps only in-frame clonotypes and omits some of them. The sample lists about 55,000 clones, more than 70% occurring once. Remarks on this clone: Its antigen is unknown.

The CDR3 has 14 residues. V was cut by 4 bases and J by 6 bases, with 16 bases left in between. The germline gives CDR1 MNHNS, CDR2 SASEGT. This chain joins TRBV6-1 and TRBJ2-7; possible D gene TRBD1, 5 bases. The origin of this receptor is an adult with an advanced solid tumor such as melanoma, head and neck, liver or kidney cancer. Material: CD4+ or CD8+ T cells sorted from blood, obtained in a trial of the OX40 agonist ivuxolimab. The CDR3, as DNA: TGTGCCAGCAGTGTGGGCCGTGTGGGGCTCGAGCAGTACTTC. Its protein product is CASSVGRVGLEQYF.